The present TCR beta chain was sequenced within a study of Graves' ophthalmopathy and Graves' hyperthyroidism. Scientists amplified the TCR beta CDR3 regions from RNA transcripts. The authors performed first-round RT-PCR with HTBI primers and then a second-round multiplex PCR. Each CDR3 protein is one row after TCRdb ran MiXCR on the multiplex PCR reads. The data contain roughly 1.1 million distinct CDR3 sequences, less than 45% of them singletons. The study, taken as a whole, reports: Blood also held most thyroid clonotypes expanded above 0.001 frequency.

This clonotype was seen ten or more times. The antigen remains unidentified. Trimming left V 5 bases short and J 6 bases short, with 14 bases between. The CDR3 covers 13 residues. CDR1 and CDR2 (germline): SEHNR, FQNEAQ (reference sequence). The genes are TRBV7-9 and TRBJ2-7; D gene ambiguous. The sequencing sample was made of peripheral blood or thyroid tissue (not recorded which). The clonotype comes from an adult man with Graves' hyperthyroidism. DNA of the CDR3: TGTGCCAGCAGCCCTCGCGGCGAGCGCGAGCAGTACTTC. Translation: CASSPRGEREQYF.